The clone carrying this T cell receptor beta chain has at least ten counts. Regions amplified from RNA transcripts were the TCR beta CDR3 regions. The HTBI primer set was used in a first-round RT-PCR of the TCR CDR3. TCRdb reprocessed the multiplex PCR reads via MiXCR and lists one record per CDR3 protein. The sample holds 380,000 or so distinct CDR3 sequences, about a fifth seen once. This record belongs to a study of T cells in Graves' hyperthyroidism and ophthalmopathy. Sequenced input: blood. The receptor was derived from a woman aged 18-29 years with Graves' hyperthyroidism.

The CDR3 loop reads CASSLRDRGWGGYTF. The CDR3, as DNA: TGTGCCAGCAGTCTTCGGGACAGGGGTTGGGGTGGCTACACCTTC. This chain connects TRBV27 to TRBJ1-2; 10 bases align to TRBD1. Germline V gene lookup returns CDR1 MNHEY and CDR2 SMNVEV (reference sequence). With V trimmed by 5 bases and J by 7 bases, 10 bases remained unmatched. The CDR3 runs to 15 residues.